The rows below give T cell receptor beta chains drawn from one sample of a study of Ad26.COV2.S vaccination and SARS-CoV-2 variants. Using immunoSEQ multiplex PCR, the repertoire was profiled, and TCRdb retains in-frame clones only, with some absent. The sample carries around 250,000 clones, around 85% recorded once. This sample comprised peripheral blood, obtained in a trial of Ad26.COV2.S vaccine versus placebo. Source of these receptors: a person aged 18-65 years who received the Ad26.COV2.S COVID-19 vaccine or a placebo. Both conserved end residues are part of each CDR3. A D gene is named only where the DNA matches it firmly.

v_gene	d_gene	j_gene	CDR3aa	CDR3nt
TRBV7-2	NA	TRBJ2-3	CASSLKRGPSTDTQYF	TGTGCCAGCAGCTTAAAACGGGGACCTAGCACAGATACGCAGTATTTT
TRBV5-1	NA	TRBJ1-2	CASSFVAGEFGYTF	TGCGCCAGCAGCTTCGTGGCAGGGGAATTTGGCTACACCTTC
TRBV11-2	NA	TRBJ1-6	CASSFGRASPLHF	TGTGCCAGCAGCTTCGGACGGGCATCACCCCTCCACTTT
TRBV9	NA	TRBJ2-1	CASSPFEGGRSNEQFF	TGTGCCAGCAGCCCTTTCGAGGGAGGAAGGAGCAATGAGCAGTTCTTC
TRBV9	NA	TRBJ2-2	CASSPTAQGKGGELFF	TGTGCCAGCAGCCCCACCGCCCAGGGGAAAGGCGGGGAGCTGTTTTTT
TRBV4-1	NA	TRBJ1-1	CASSPGRTEAFF	TGCGCCAGCAGCCCAGGGAGGACTGAAGCTTTCTTT
TRBV6-2/TRBV6-3	TRBD1	TRBJ1-1	CASSYPFWVSTGVNTEAFF	TGTGCCAGCAGTTACCCGTTCTGGGTTTCGACAGGGGTGAACACTGAAGCTTTCTTT
TRBV4-1	NA	TRBJ2-5	CASSQDLAGMKTQYF	TGCGCCAGCAGCCAAGATTTGGCAGGGATGAAGACCCAGTACTTC
TRBV11-2	TRBD1	TRBJ1-2	CASRNNRGPRGYTF	TGTGCCAGCAGGAACAACAGGGGGCCTCGGGGCTACACCTTC
TRBV3-1/TRBV3-2	NA	TRBJ1-4	CASSQGGEAEKLFF	TGTGCCAGCAGCCAAGGAGGGGAGGCGGAAAAACTGTTTTTT